This T cell receptor beta chain was sequenced for a study of siplizumab effects on memory and regulatory T cells. General study points: The apparent diversity of naive T cells exceeded that of memory cells, and naive T cells seemed to make a major contribution to the alloresponse. It was never confirmed that proliferating Tregs from siplizumab cultures were suppressive.

In germline, CDR1 is SNHLY, CDR2 FYNNEI. The CDR3 loop spans 14 amino acids. V was cut by 2 bases and J by 6 bases, with 11 bases left in between. There are a few counts of this clone. The antigen remains unidentified. Per-sample assaying covered 85,000 to 100,000 TCR templates. TCRdb keeps only in-frame clones here, not all; method: immunoSEQ multiplex PCR. The repertoire holds nearly 95,000 clones, with 94% as singletons. Material for sequencing was non-Treg CD4+ T cells sorted from blood. This receptor was taken from a human donor in good health. The chain combines TRBV2 with TRBJ1-5; D gene uncertain. This CDR3 reads CASSEKRYFQPQHF. The CDR3 coding sequence is TGTGCCAGCAGTGAAAAGAGGTATTTTCAGCCCCAGCATTTT.